The 19 T cell receptor beta chains below come from one sample, sequenced in a study of CXCR3-negative and CXCR3-positive naive CD8 T cells. Through 5' RACE with UMI labels, the TRB cDNA libraries were prepared. TCRdb re-analyzed the 5' RACE reads; it lists each CDR3 protein once, without DNA. The table lists 90,000 to 95,000 distinct CDR3 sequences. Sequencing was carried out using naive CXCR3- CD8+ T cells from blood. Sample subset: CD45RO-CCR7+CD27+CD95- naive CD8+ T cells lacking CXCR3 (TNR3-). These receptors were taken from a human donor in good health. Some clones in this sample may be carry-over from other donors' samples.

The chain is built from TRBV4-3 and TRBJ1-2. This CDR3 has 13 residues. In germline, CDR1 is LGHNA, CDR2 YSLEER. CDR3: CASSQVQSSGYTF.

This chain uses TRBV12-3 or TRBV12-4 with TRBJ2-1. The CDR3 totals 11 residues. CDR3 amino acids: CASSHVLEQFF.

The rearrangement links TRBV20-1 to TRBJ1-1; the D gene TCRdb calls, TRBD1, cannot be checked with no DNA. The CDR3 is made up of 14 amino acids. CDR1 DFQATT and CDR2 SNEGSKA come from the germline V gene (reference sequence). CDR3 region: CSVPPGQPATEAFF.

This clonotype is deemed medium-sized (0.01 to 0.1%) by its frequency. The V and J genes are TRBV9 and TRBJ2-2; TCRdb reports TRBD1, a call that lacks DNA to check it against. The CDR3 sequence is 17 residues long. Germline CDR1 and CDR2: SGDLS and YYNGEE. The CDR3 sequence: CASSERPGTGVTGELFF.

The chain uses TRBV2 and TRBJ2-1; TCRdb picks TRBD1, but there is no DNA to check that call. Germline V gene lookup returns CDR1 SNHLY and CDR2 FYNNEI. The CDR3 totals 14 residues. Here the CDR3 reads CASSEYRGANEQFF.

The chain is built from TRBV28 and TRBJ2-3. The CDR3 contains 11 residues. The germline V gene encodes CDR1 MDHEN and CDR2 SYDVKM. The CDR3 sequence: CASSPTDTQYF. The full variable domain, its missing parts supplied by reference TRBV28 and TRBJ2-3, is DVKVTQSSRYLVKRTGEKVFLECVQDMDHENMFWYRQDPGLGLRLIYFSYDVKMKEKGDIPEGYSVSREKKERFSLILESASTNQTSMYLCASSPTDTQYFGPGTRLTVL.

The chain joins TRBV15 to TRBJ1-2; TCRdb's D call of TRBD1 is untestable without DNA. The CDR3 sequence is 17 residues long. Germline CDR1 is LNHNV and CDR2 is YYDKDF (reference sequence). The CDR3 is CATSRATGLSANYGYTF.

The rearrangement uses TRBV20-1 and TRBJ2-7. The CDR3 contains 12 residues. The germline V gene has CDR1 DFQATT and CDR2 SNEGSKA (reference sequence). The CDR3 here is CSARKSSYEQYF.

The chain is built from TRBV12-3 or TRBV12-4 and TRBJ2-1; TCRdb designates TRBD1, a call that cannot be tested without DNA. The CDR3 spans 13 residues. Here the CDR3 reads CATTAGAYNEQFF.

This rearrangement joins TRBV28 to TRBJ1-2; absent DNA, TCRdb's TRBD1 call cannot be checked. Germline loops: CDR1 MDHEN, CDR2 SYDVKM. CDR3 length equals 14 residues. This CDR3 reads CASSLRTVPYGYTF.

This CDR3 reads CASSPGDGQPQHF. The rearrangement joins TRBV7-6 to TRBJ1-5; TCRdb lists TRBD1, though no DNA is available to test this call. From germline, CDR1 is SGHVS and CDR2 FNYEAQ. This CDR3 is 13 amino acids long.

This CDR3 reads CASSFLEGAETQYF. The V call is TRBV6-5, the J call TRBJ2-5. The CDR3 is made up of 14 amino acids. Germline assignment: CDR1 MNHEY and CDR2 SVGAGI.

The chain links TRBV15 to TRBJ2-3; TCRdb outputs TRBD2, but without DNA this stays unchecked. Germline V gene data show CDR1 as LNHNV and CDR2 as YYDKDF (reference sequence). There are 15 residues in the CDR3. CDR3 sequence: CATSRLAGAGDTQYF.

The J gene is TRBJ2-5, the V gene TRBV29-1; TCRdb proposes TRBD1, but this gene call is untestable without DNA. This CDR3 is 15 amino acids long. The germline V gene encodes CDR1 SQVTM and CDR2 ANQGSEA. CDR3: CSVEGGGGYQETQYF.

V and J are TRBV28 and TRBJ2-7. This CDR3 is 13 amino acids long. Germline V gene lookup returns CDR1 MDHEN and CDR2 SYDVKM. This CDR3 reads CASSIAHSYEQYF.

The rearrangement uses TRBV29-1 and TRBJ2-3; TCRdb's assignment of TRBD1 cannot be checked, as there is no DNA. The V gene's germline CDR1 is SQVTM and CDR2 ANQGSEA. The CDR3 totals 13 residues. The CDR3 reads CSVAAPGPDTQYF.

The chain recombines TRBV7-3 with TRBJ1-1. The CDR3 totals 13 residues. Per germline, CDR1 SGHTA and CDR2 FQGTGA. This CDR3 is CASSSVGFTEAFF.

The V call is TRBV29-1, the J call TRBJ2-7; without DNA, the TCRdb call of TRBD1 cannot be checked. This CDR3 contains 13 residues. Germline CDR1 reads SQVTM; CDR2 reads ANQGSEA. The CDR3 spells CSARQGVFDEQYF.

V usage is TRBV5-1 and J usage is TRBJ2-7; the D call from TCRdb, TRBD2, cannot be confirmed without DNA. Germline V gene sequence: CDR1 SGHRS, CDR2 YFSETQ. The CDR3 runs to 20 residues. CDR3 amino acids: CASSLVGPGLAGERSYEQYF.